This T cell receptor beta chain originates from a study of blood T cell repertoires in COVID-19. This CDR3 contains 14 residues. Germline CDR1 is LNHDA and CDR2 is SQIVND (reference sequence). V shed 4 bases, J shed 3 bases, and the junction held 3 bases outside the gene matches. Authors' data handling: Amplification of reference gene primers provided the estimated nucleated cell counts. The protocol was immunoSEQ multiplex PCR, while the TCRdb copy is restricted to in-frame clones and leaves out a portion. V, J and clone size are those of that table, while D and trimming were read from the DNA. The sample holds about 180,000 clones, about 82% seen once.

The source is a woman aged 30 to 39 who had recovered from COVID-19. The sample consisted of PBMCs or T cells enriched from blood (not recorded which). The genes are TRBV19 and TRBJ2-7; 10 nucleotides line up with TRBD2. DNA for the CDR3: TGTGCCAGTAGTACTGGACTAGCGGACTACGAGCAGTACTTC. Encoded protein: CASSTGLADYEQYF.